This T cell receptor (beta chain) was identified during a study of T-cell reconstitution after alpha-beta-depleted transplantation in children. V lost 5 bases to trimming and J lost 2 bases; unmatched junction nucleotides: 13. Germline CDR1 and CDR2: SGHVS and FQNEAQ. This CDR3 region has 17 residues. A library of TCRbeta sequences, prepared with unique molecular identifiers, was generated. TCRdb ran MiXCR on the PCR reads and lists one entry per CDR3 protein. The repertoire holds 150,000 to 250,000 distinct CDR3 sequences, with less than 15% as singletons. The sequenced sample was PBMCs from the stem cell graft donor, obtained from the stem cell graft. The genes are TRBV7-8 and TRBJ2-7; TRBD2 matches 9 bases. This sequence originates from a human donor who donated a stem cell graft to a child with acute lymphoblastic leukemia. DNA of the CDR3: TGTGCCAGCAGCCCGACCCCTTGGCTAGCGGGGACCTACGAGCAGTACTTC. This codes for CASSPTPWLAGTYEQYF.